Each of the 13 T cell receptor beta chains below was sequenced from the same sample in a study of cytomegalovirus exposure and HLA in healthy donors. This PCR relied on a set of 60 Vbeta primers and 13 Jbeta primers. Generated by immunoSEQ multiplex PCR, the TCRdb table keeps only in-frame clones and is missing some. The sample contains about 150,000 clones, 80% of which appear only once. The sequenced sample consisted of PBMCs. These TCRs come from a man aged 25 to 45 in good health and CMV-seropositive.

This clone occurred many times. The genes are TRBV4-3 and TRBJ1-4, with TRBD1 matching 8 bases. Germline trimming cut 2 bases from V and 7 bases from J; bases unmatched to any gene: 6. The CDR3 is made up of 15 amino acids. Germline V gene data show CDR1 as LGHNA and CDR2 as YSLEER. CDR3 sequence: CASSQNRGGGEKLFF. CDR3 sequence (DNA): TGCGCCAGCAGCCAAAACAGGGGGGGAGGTGAAAAACTGTTTTTT.

V is TRBV18 and J is TRBJ2-5, with D hard to call. Near its end, the DNA agrees better with TRBJ2-7, so the J call may be wrong. The CDR3 has 17 residues. The V gene's germline CDR1 is KGHSH and CDR2 LQKENI. CDR3 sequence: CASSPPSRTAVSYEQYF. In DNA, the CDR3 is TGTGCCAGCTCACCACCCTCGAGAACAGCCGTCTCCTACGAGCAGTACTTC.

On this clone: No DNA is shown, since the ends of the CDR3 on it are uncertain; the CDR3 is the one TCRdb lists. The chain uses TRBV21-1 and TRBJ2-7; TRBD1, the D gene given by the table, was not confirmed from the DNA. TRBV21-1 is reported as a pseudogene. Inclusive of both ends, the CDR3 amounts to 14 amino acids. This CDR3 reads CASSKVAGGSEQYF.

The chain couples TRBV30 to TRBJ1-2; D perhaps matches TRBD1 (6 bases). Germline CDR1 GTSNPN, CDR2 SVGIG (reference sequence). Trimming removed 6 bases at V and 6 bases at J, with 23 bases between. The CDR3 contains 15 residues. CDR3: CACPGAGAIDNGYTF. For the CDR3, the DNA is TGTGCCTGCCCCGGGGCAGGGGCAATTGATAATGGCTACACCTTC.

This clone was seen only a few times. This chain links TRBV7-2 with TRBJ1-1, with 10 bases lining up with TRBD1. The germline CDR1 and CDR2 sequences are SGHTA and FQGNSA. The CDR3 has 17 amino acids. With V trimmed by 5 bases and J by 3 bases, 12 bases remained unmatched. CDR3 loop: CASSQGVPTGGHTEAFF. The CDR3 coding sequence is TGTGCCAGCAGCCAAGGGGTCCCGACAGGGGGCCACACTGAAGCTTTCTTT.

The chain is built from TRBV27 and TRBJ2-1; TRBD1 might be the D (5 bases). The CDR3 runs to 12 residues. Trimming removed 2 bases at V and 10 bases at J, with 9 bases between. Germline CDR1 MNHEY, CDR2 SMNVEV (reference sequence). The CDR3: CASSLRGREQFF. The CDR3 DNA reads TGTGCCAGCAGTTTAAGGGGCAGGGAGCAGTTCTTC.

The V gene is TRBV5-6, the J gene TRBJ2-2; 9 bases fit TRBD1. Germline V gene lookup returns CDR1 SGHDT and CDR2 YYEEEE. This CDR3 is built from 16 residues. Trimming removed 10 bases from V and 6 bases from J; junction bases left unmatched: 16. CDR3 in DNA: TGTGCCTGCGAGGACAGGGGTATAGGGGGGCCCGGGGAGCTGTTTTTT. It encodes CACEDRGIGGPGELFF.

In its sample, this clone was seen once. The chain joins TRBV28 to TRBJ1-2, with D hard to call. V gave up 6 bases and J gave up 2 bases, with 13 bases separating them. The germline gives CDR1 MDHEN, CDR2 SYDVKM. CDR3 length: 14 amino acids. The CDR3 DNA reads as TGTGCCAGCAGCCCGGGGAAGGTAAACTATGGCTACACCTTC. It encodes CASSPGKVNYGYTF.

This rearrangement joins TRBV5-5 to TRBJ1-4; TRBD1 agrees at 7 bases. The CDR3 loop spans 15 amino acids. The germline V gene encodes CDR1 SGHKS and CDR2 YYEKEE (reference sequence). The V segment lost 2 bases and the J segment 3 bases; nucleotides outside the gene matches: 4. CDR3 sequence (DNA): TGTGCCAGCAGCTTCCGGACAGGCCCTAATGAAAAACTGTTTTTT. As protein: CASSFRTGPNEKLFF.

This clone has more than one count but fewer than ten. The chain recombines TRBV4-3 with TRBJ2-2; D might be TRBD2 (5 bases). Trimming cost V 0 bases and J 11 bases, with 16 bases left between them. Germline CDR1 LGHNA, CDR2 YSLEER. The CDR3 is 15 residues long. The CDR3 DNA reads TGCGCCAGCAGCCAAGATGCCCGACGGGGTGGTGAGCTGTTTTTT. Encoded protein: CASSQDARRGGELFF.

The V and J genes are TRBV25-1 and TRBJ1-4; 7 nucleotides agree with TRBD1. This CDR3 spans 15 amino acids. With V trimmed by 1 base and J by 6 bases, 5 bases remained unmatched. From germline, CDR1 is MGHDK and CDR2 SYGVNS. CDR3 in amino acids: CASSELTGTHEKLFF. The CDR3, as DNA: TGTGCCAGCAGTGAATTGACAGGGACCCATGAAAAACTGTTTTTT.

This clone was counted only a few times. This rearrangement joins TRBV5-1 to TRBJ2-7; the match to TRBD2 covers 11 bases. CDR1 SGHRS and CDR2 YFSETQ come from the germline V gene. Trimming at V came to 0 bases and at J to 8 bases, leaving 10 bases not matched to a gene. The CDR3 has 16 amino acids. The CDR3 nucleotides read TGCGCCAGCAGCTTGGTAACTAGCGGGGGCCCTCGGCAGCAGTACTTC. Protein product: CASSLVTSGGPRQQYF.

The genes are TRBV10-3 and TRBJ2-1, with 8 bases matching TRBD1. V gave up 3 bases and J gave up 15 bases; unmatched junction bases: 22. The CDR3 length is 17 residues. Per the germline V gene, CDR1 is ENHRY and CDR2 is SYGVKD. The CDR3 protein is CAISDEVGAGGLSFLFF. CDR3 DNA sequence: TGTGCCATCAGTGATGAAGTAGGGGCAGGGGGCTTATCTTTTCTGTTCTTC.